Listed below are T cell receptor beta chains from one sample, sequenced in a study of PD-1 blockade in mismatch repair-deficient tumors. Clones were sequenced by immunoSEQ multiplex PCR, and TCRdb holds only the in-frame ones, with some missing. This sample has some 84,000 clones; more than 65% occur once, and the top ten carry around 2.7%. The sample was peripheral blood, taken 12 weeks after starting pembrolizumab. These receptors originate from an adult with mismatch repair-deficient cancer. CDR3s include the opening cysteine and the closing phenylalanine or tryptophan. The D gene is left open where the match is weak. Clone size is not always given. Where it is, it says once, few, many or a class for expanded clones.

j_call clone_size v_call d_call cdr3_nt cdr3_aa
TRBJ2-3 NA TRBV4-1 NA TGCGCCAGCAGCCCCCACCCACTGGACTATCGCACAGATACGCAGTATTTT CASSPHPLDYRTDTQYF
TRBJ2-3 NA TRBV28 TRBD2 TGTGCCAGTTGGGAGCGGGAGGGAGTAGATACGCAGTATTTT CASWEREGVDTQYF
TRBJ2-5 NA TRBV7-9 NA TGTGCCACACGACGAGGGGTCCAAGAGACCCAGTACTTC CATRRGVQETQYF
TRBJ1-4 NA TRBV2 NA TGTGCCAGCAGTGACTCTAGAACTAATGAAAAACTGTTTTTT CASSDSRTNEKLFF
TRBJ1-5 NA TRBV12-5 TRBD1 TGTGCTAGTGGTTTGGTCCTGGACAGGGTTGCCGCACGGCCCCAGCATTTT CASGLVLDRVAARPQHF
TRBJ2-3 once TRBV5-4 NA TGTGCCAGCAGATTGGAGGTCGGCAGCACAGATACGCAGTATTTT CASRLEVGSTDTQYF
TRBJ2-7 NA TRBV15 NA TGTGCCACCAGCAGAGGGAACCAGTACGAGCAGTACTTC CATSRGNQYEQYF
TRBJ2-2 NA TRBV5-1 TRBD1 TGCGCCAGCAGCTATGGGACAGGGAGGAACACCGGGGAGCTGTTTTTT CASSYGTGRNTGELFF
TRBJ2-3 once TRBV27 NA TGTGCCAGCAGCCGACAGAGAGATACGCAGTATTTT CASSRQRDTQYF
TRBJ2-1 NA TRBV14 TRBD2 TGTGCCAGCAGCTTGAGCGGGAGTAGGTACAATGAGCAGTTCTTC CASSLSGSRYNEQFF
TRBJ1-2 NA TRBV5-1 NA TGCGCCAGCAGCCGAGGGGGGGCAGACTATGGCTACACCTTC CASSRGGADYGYTF
TRBJ1-3 NA TRBV4-3 NA TGCGCCAGCAGCCAAAGTCTAGGTTATACTGGAAACACCATATATTTT CASSQSLGYTGNTIYF
TRBJ1-1 NA TRBV11-2 NA TGTGCCACCATGACACGGCTGAACACTGAAGCTTTCTTT CATMTRLNTEAFF
TRBJ2-1 NA TRBV5-5 TRBD2 TGTGCCAGCAGCTCCCGGACTAGTGTGCGCTCCTACAATGAGCAGTTCTTC CASSSRTSVRSYNEQFF
TRBJ2-7 NA TRBV6-1 NA TGTGCCAGCAGTGGGAGACAGCTGTTATTCGAGCAGTACTTC CASSGRQLLFEQYF
TRBJ2-7 NA TRBV23-1 NA TGCGCCAGCAGTCTCTCTCGGGGGACAGCCAAGATCTACGAGCAGTACTTC CASSLSRGTAKIYEQYF
TRBJ2-1 few TRBV18 NA TGTGCCAGCTCACGAGAGAGCTCAGCGGTCGGTTGGAATGAGCAGTTCTTC CASSRESSAVGWNEQFF
TRBJ1-2 NA TRBV29-1 TRBD1 TGCAGCGTGGAGACAGGGGAAAACTATGGCTACACCTTC CSVETGENYGYTF
TRBJ2-7 NA TRBV4-1 TRBD2 TGCGCCAGCAGCAGGACTAGCGGGGGCTCCTACGAGCAGTACTTC CASSRTSGGSYEQYF
TRBJ2-1 once TRBV30 NA TGTGCCTGGAGTGTGGGGATAGACAATGAGCAGTTCTTC CAWSVGIDNEQFF
TRBJ2-2 NA TRBV6-5 NA TGTGCCAGCAGTTACTCGAGATATGGCACCGGGGAGCTGTTTTTT CASSYSRYGTGELFF
TRBJ2-7 few TRBV28 NA TGTGCCAGCAGCCTAAAAGGGGACGAGCAGTACTTC CASSLKGDEQYF
TRBJ2-2 NA TRBV9 NA TGTGCCAGCAGCGTAGATTCCAGCGCGGGCGGGGAGCTGTTTTTT CASSVDSSAGGELFF
TRBJ2-1 once TRBV7-2 TRBD2 TGTGCCAGCAGCCCTTTTGGCGGGAGTTCCTACAATGAGCAGTTCTTC CASSPFGGSSYNEQFF
TRBJ1-2 NA TRBV10-3 NA TGTGCCATCAGTGACCCCCGTAACTATGGCTACACCTTC CAISDPRNYGYTF
TRBJ2-5 NA TRBV11-2 TRBD1 TGTGCCAGCAGCTTAGTCCCGCAGGGGGCCGGTGAGACCCAGTACTTC CASSLVPQGAGETQYF
TRBJ1-2 NA TRBV6-1 NA TGTGCCAGCAGTGGATGGGGGGCGGGCGGTGGCTACACCTTC CASSGWGAGGGYTF
TRBJ1-1 NA TRBV7-9 TRBD1 TGTGCCAGCAGCCCACCGAACTTTGCAGGGGGCATCACTGAAGCTTTCTTT CASSPPNFAGGITEAFF
TRBJ2-7 NA TRBV28 NA TGTGCCGCCAGTGGGGCCTACGAGCAGTACTTC CAASGAYEQYF
TRBJ2-3 NA TRBV6-5 NA TGTGCCAGCAGTTACTCGTCCGGAATGGCAGATACGCAGTATTTT CASSYSSGMADTQYF
TRBJ2-3 once TRBV19 TRBD2 TGTGCCAGTAGGCCGGGACTAGCCGCAGATACGCAGTATTTT CASRPGLAADTQYF
TRBJ1-2 NA TRBV10-3 TRBD1 TGTGCCATCACTGGGACAGTTAACTATGGCTACACCTTC CAITGTVNYGYTF
TRBJ2-1 NA TRBV9 NA TGTGCCAGCAGCGTGGTCGGGAGCCACTACAATGAGCAGTTCTTC CASSVVGSHYNEQFF
TRBJ2-7 NA TRBV14 TRBD2 TGTGCCAGCAGCATCCGACTAGCGGGCTCCGCAGTGGCGCAGTACTTC CASSIRLAGSAVAQYF
TRBJ2-2 NA TRBV5-4 TRBD2 TGTGCCAGCAGCCTTCGCAGCGGGAGTTCGAACACCGGGGAGCTGTTTTTT CASSLRSGSSNTGELFF
TRBJ2-3 NA TRBV29-1 TRBD1 TGCAGCTCCATGAGACAGGGGGGCACAGATACGCAGTATTTT CSSMRQGGTDTQYF
TRBJ2-7 NA TRBV27 NA TGTGCCAGCAGGAGTTTGGTTGGGCCTTACGAGCAGTACTTC CASRSLVGPYEQYF
TRBJ1-1 NA TRBV6-1 TRBD1 TGTGCCAGCAGTGTGCCGGGACAGGGAGGAATTAACACTGAAGCTTTCTTT CASSVPGQGGINTEAFF
TRBJ2-7 NA TRBV10-2 TRBD2 TGCGCCAGCAGCGCAACTAGCGGGATCTACGAGCAGTACTTC CASSATSGIYEQYF
TRBJ2-1 NA TRBV11-2 NA TGTGCCAGCAGGCGGCCGGGACGACGGGTCAATGAGCAGTTCTTC CASRRPGRRVNEQFF
TRBJ2-7 NA TRBV2 NA TGTGCCAGCTGTGGGGAACCCTACGAGCAGTACTTC CASCGEPYEQYF
TRBJ2-7 NA TRBV14 NA TGTGCCAGCAGCCAAGCGGACGGGTACGGGCAGTACTTC CASSQADGYGQYF
TRBJ1-1 NA TRBV5-3 NA TGTGCCAGAAGCTTGGATTTAGGGGTGGAGACTGAAGCTTTCTTT CARSLDLGVETEAFF
TRBJ1-5 NA TRBV19 NA TGTGCCACCAGAGGGAGGGGAGGCAATCAGCCCCAGCATTTT CATRGRGGNQPQHF
TRBJ2-7 NA TRBV14 TRBD1 TGTGCCAGCAGCCCCTATACAGGGGGCTACGAGCAGTACTTC CASSPYTGGYEQYF
TRBJ1-1 NA TRBV30 NA TGTGCCTGGGGGGGTTACACTGAAGCTTTCTTT CAWGGYTEAFF
TRBJ2-2 NA TRBV7-9 NA TGTGCCAGCAGCTTGAAACAGGGGAGGATCGGGGAGCTGTTTTTT CASSLKQGRIGELFF
TRBJ1-4 NA TRBV19 NA TGTGCCAGTAGTATATTTTGGACACGGTTAAATGAAAAACTGTTTTTT CASSIFWTRLNEKLFF
TRBJ2-2 NA TRBV30 NA TGTGCCTGGAGTGTAGGCGTGGCCGGGGAGCTGTTTTTT CAWSVGVAGELFF
TRBJ2-3 NA TRBV13 NA TGTGCCAGCAGCTTAGGAGCGACGGATACGCAGTATTTT CASSLGATDTQYF
TRBJ2-1 NA TRBV28 TRBD1 TGTGCCAGCAGTCCTCCTCCGGGACAGAAAAAAGACAATGAGCAGTTCTTC CASSPPPGQKKDNEQFF
TRBJ1-3 NA TRBV18 TRBD1 TGTGCCAGCTCGCGGGACAGCCGAAACACCATATATTTT CASSRDSRNTIYF
TRBJ1-3 NA TRBV2 NA TGTGCCAGCTTACAGGACTCTGGAAACACCATATATTTT CASLQDSGNTIYF
TRBJ2-7 NA TRBV5-4 TRBD2 TGTGCCAGCAGCTTGGTTACTAGCGGGGGCTCCTACGAGCAGTACTTC CASSLVTSGGSYEQYF